A single sample gave rise to the 9 T cell receptor beta chains below, sequenced in a study of beta chain features in type 1 diabetes. Study-wide points: Shortening that was moderate but significant affected the TCRB CDR3s of Type 1 diabetes patients in all four CD4+ subsets.

Investigators reverse transcribed all isolated RNA, so they sequenced expressed TCRB transcripts. Clones were read by immunoSEQ multiplex PCR, and TCRdb kept only the in-frame ones, dropping some. The table shows about 160,000 clones, with less than 9.5% occurring only once. Which antigens these TCRs recognize remains unknown. The source material was central memory CD4+ T cells from blood. The receptors shown here come from a woman aged 40 to 50 with type 1 diabetes.

The V call is TRBV2, the J call TRBJ2-7; the match to TRBD1 covers 9 bases. The germline CDR1 and CDR2 sequences are SNHLY and FYNNEI. With V trimmed by 8 bases and J by 3 bases, 8 bases remained unmatched. The CDR3 is made up of 14 amino acids. In DNA, the CDR3 is TGTGCCAGCCGGCCGGGGACAGGGAACTACGAGCAGTACTTC. This gives the protein CASRPGTGNYEQYF.

The genes are TRBV7-2 and TRBJ2-7; D is possibly TRBD2 (6 bases). This CDR3 is 14 amino acids long. V shed 2 bases and J shed 0 bases, with 8 bases lying between them. CDR1 and CDR2 from the germline V gene are SGHTA and FQGNSA. CDR3 protein: CASSLLANSYEQYF. CDR3 nucleotides: TGTGCCAGCAGCTTACTAGCGAACTCCTACGAGCAGTACTTC.

The rearrangement links TRBV5-4 to TRBJ1-2; D is undetermined. The CDR3 spans 13 residues. Per germline, CDR1 SGHNT and CDR2 YYREEE (reference sequence). V was cut by 6 bases and J by 3 bases, with 12 bases left in between. CDR3 nucleotide sequence: TGTGCCAGCAAAAACGCGCGGGACTATGGCTACACCTTC. Amino acid sequence: CASKNARDYGYTF. The full variable domain, with the rest looked up from reference TRBV5-4 and TRBJ1-2, is ETGVTQSPTHLIKTRGQQVTLRCSSQSGHNTVSWYQQALGQGPQFIFQYYREEENGRGNFPPRFSGLQFPNYSSELNVNALELDDSALYLCASKNARDYGYTFGSGTRLTVV.

V is TRBV5-4 and J is TRBJ2-1; 9 bases line up with TRBD1. Germline trimming cut 3 bases from V and 7 bases from J; bases unmatched to any gene: 8. The CDR3 consists of 15 residues. Germline-derived CDR1 and CDR2 are SGHNT and YYREEE (reference sequence). The DNA of the CDR3 is TGTGCCAGCAGCTCGGGACAGGGAACTTGGAATGAGCAGTTCTTC. Protein product: CASSSGQGTWNEQFF.

This clone has more than one count but fewer than ten. The chain uses TRBV5-1 and TRBJ1-1; 8 bases fit TRBD1. Germline values: CDR1 SGHRS, CDR2 YFSETQ. There are 15 residues in the CDR3. V was pared by 0 bases and J by 6 bases, with 7 bases of the junction left unmatched. CDR3: CASSLEAGGAAEAFF. The CDR3 region has the DNA TGCGCCAGCAGCTTGGAGGCAGGGGGCGCAGCTGAAGCTTTCTTT.

This clone was observed at least ten times. The chain recombines TRBV14 with TRBJ2-2, with D maybe TRBD2 (5 bases). From germline, CDR1 is SGHDN and CDR2 FVKESK. The ends were cut back, 5 bases at V and 1 base at J, with 8 bases in the middle. The CDR3 has 14 amino acids. The CDR3: CASSSSGNTGELFF. The DNA of the CDR3 is TGTGCCAGCAGCTCAAGCGGGAACACCGGGGAGCTGTTTTTT. Full variable domain (remainder filled in from reference TRBV14 and TRBJ2-2): EAGVTQFPSHSVIEKGQTVTLRCDPISGHDNLYWYRRVMGKEIKFLLHFVKESKQDESGMPNNRFLAERTGGTYSTLKVQPAELEDSGVYFCASSSSGNTGELFFGEGSRLTVL.

This clone has more than one count but fewer than ten. V gene TRBV4-3 combines with J gene TRBJ1-2; D is possibly TRBD1 (5 bases). The CDR3 has 15 amino acids. Germline assignment: CDR1 LGHNA and CDR2 YSLEER. Trimming pared 0 bases from V and 3 bases from J, leaving 11 bases between. The CDR3 nucleotides read TGCGCCAGCAGCCAAGAGCCGGCAGGGCACTATGGCTACACCTTC. Translating it yields CASSQEPAGHYGYTF.

This sequence joins TRBV6-5 and TRBJ2-7, with D maybe TRBD1 (5 bases). Germline CDR1 and CDR2: MNHEY and SVGAGI. The CDR3 contains 12 residues. Trimming left V 7 bases short and J 5 bases short, with 12 bases between. In nucleotides, the CDR3 is TGTGCCAGCAAGTTGGAAGGGGACGAGCAGTACTTC. Translation: CASKLEGDEQYF.

This clone was observed at least ten times. The chain is built from TRBV5-4 and TRBJ1-4, with 8 bases identical to TRBD1. This CDR3 has 15 residues. Germline CDR1 and CDR2: SGHNT and YYREEE (reference sequence). Losses at the gene ends were 4 bases for V and 5 bases for J; bases not matched to a gene: 7. CDR3 protein: CASSENRGINEKLFF. CDR3 DNA sequence: TGTGCCAGCAGCGAAAACAGGGGGATCAATGAAAAACTGTTTTTT.